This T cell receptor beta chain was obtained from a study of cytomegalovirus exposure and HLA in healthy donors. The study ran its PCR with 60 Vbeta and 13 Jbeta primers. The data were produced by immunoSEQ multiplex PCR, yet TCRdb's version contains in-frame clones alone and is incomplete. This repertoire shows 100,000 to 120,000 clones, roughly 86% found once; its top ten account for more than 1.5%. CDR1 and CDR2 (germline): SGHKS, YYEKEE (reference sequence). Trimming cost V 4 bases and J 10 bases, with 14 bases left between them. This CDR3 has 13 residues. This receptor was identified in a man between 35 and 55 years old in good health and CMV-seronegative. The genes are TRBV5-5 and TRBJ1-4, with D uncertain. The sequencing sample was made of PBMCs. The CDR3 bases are TGTGCCAGCAGCCGGACGGACTCGGCAAAACTGTTTTTT. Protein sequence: CASSRTDSAKLFF. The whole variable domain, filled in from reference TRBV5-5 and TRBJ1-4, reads DAGVTQSPTHLIKTRGQQVTLRCSPISGHKSVSWYQQVLGQGPQFIFQYYEKEERGRGNFPDRFSARQFPNYSSELNVNALLLGDSALYLCASSRTDSAKLFFGSGTQLSVL.